This is a list of T cell receptor beta chains from one sample in a study of blood T cell repertoires in COVID-19. Assay: immunoSEQ multiplex PCR; the TCRdb copy retains only in-frame clones and omits some. The sample has over 200,000 clones; around 86% are singletons. Sequencing used peripheral blood. The source is a man aged 55 to 70 who had recovered from COVID-19. Both conserved end residues are part of each CDR3. Each record gives: D gene, V gene, clone size, J gene, CDR3 DNA, CDR3 protein. The D gene is left open where the match is weak. A clone size is listed for some rows: how often the clone was seen (once, few, many), or a class if it is expanded.

TRBD2	TRBV6-5	NA	TRBJ2-5	TGTGCCAGCAGAACTAGCGGGAGGAAAGAGACCCAGTACTTC	CASRTSGRKETQYF
NA	TRBV19	NA	TRBJ1-3	TGTGCCAGTAGCTTCGGAGGGTCTGGAAACACCATATATTTT	CASSFGGSGNTIYF
NA	TRBV27	NA	TRBJ2-3	TGTGCCAGCAGTTTGACAGCAGATACGCAGTATTTT	CASSLTADTQYF
NA	TRBV29-1	NA	TRBJ2-5	TGCAGCGTTGAAGGGCTTATACAAGAGACCCAGTACTTC	CSVEGLIQETQYF
NA	TRBV7-9	NA	TRBJ1-1	TGTGCCAGCAGCTCAGGGCAGGGAATGAACACTGAAGCTTTCTTT	CASSSGQGMNTEAFF
TRBD2	TRBV27	NA	TRBJ2-5	TGTGCCAGCAGTTTGGGAGGGTTGGTAGAGACCCAGTACTTC	CASSLGGLVETQYF
TRBD1	TRBV19	few	TRBJ1-5	TGTGCCAGTAGTATTAGAACAGGGGGTAATCAGCCCCAGCATTTT	CASSIRTGGNQPQHF
NA	TRBV7-3	NA	TRBJ1-4	TGTGCCAGCAGTTCCAGGGTAGGAGAAAAACTGTTTTTT	CASSSRVGEKLFF
TRBD1	TRBV29-1	once	TRBJ1-1	TGCAGCGTTTTTAAGACAGGGGGCACTGAAGCTTTCTTT	CSVFKTGGTEAFF
NA	TRBV5-1	NA	TRBJ2-7	TGCGCCAGCAGCTTAAACACCGGGACTCGTCTTCCGGGCGAGCAGTACTTC	CASSLNTGTRLPGEQYF
TRBD1	TRBV5-1	NA	TRBJ2-2	TGCGCCAGCAGCACCCAGGGGGCAACAGTCCGGGAGCTGTTTTTT	CASSTQGATVRELFF
NA	TRBV21-1	NA	TRBJ2-5	TGTGCCAGCAGCAGACGACAGGAGGCCTCCACTGGGCATGGAGAGACCCAGTACTTC	CASSRRQEASTGHGETQYF
NA	TRBV6-4	NA	TRBJ2-3	TGTGCCAGCAGTGACGGTAGGGGGTTGGATACGCAGTATTTT	CASSDGRGLDTQYF
NA	TRBV7-3	once	TRBJ2-1	TGTGCCAGCAGCTTAAAGGGCATGGGGAGCTCCTACAATGAGCAGTTCTTC	CASSLKGMGSSYNEQFF
NA	TRBV7-9	once	TRBJ2-1	TGTGCCAGCATACTAGGGGGGGCGTCGGATGAGCAGTTCTTC	CASILGGASDEQFF
TRBD1	TRBV19	NA	TRBJ1-5	TGTGCCAGTAGGGACAGGACTGGCAATCAGCCCCAGCATTTT	CASRDRTGNQPQHF
TRBD1	TRBV9	once	TRBJ1-3	TGTGCCAGCAGCGCCGACAGGGTCTCTGGAAACACCATATATTTT	CASSADRVSGNTIYF
TRBD2	TRBV27	NA	TRBJ2-1	TGTGCCAGCAATAGACCGGGAGGGAATGAGCAGTTCTTC	CASNRPGGNEQFF
TRBD2	TRBV4-3	NA	TRBJ2-1	TGCGCCAGCAGCCAAGGGACTAGTAGGTACAATGAGCAGTTCTTC	CASSQGTSRYNEQFF
TRBD2	TRBV10-3	NA	TRBJ2-7	TGTGCCATCAGGGCGGGCGGGAGCTCCTACGAGCAGTACTTC	CAIRAGGSSYEQYF
NA	TRBV6-2/TRBV6-3	NA	TRBJ2-7	TGTGCCAGCAGTTACTCGTTGTTTTTAGCCTACGAGCAGTACTTC	CASSYSLFLAYEQYF
TRBD1	TRBV18	NA	TRBJ1-2	TGTGCCAGCTCCCCGGACAGGGACTATGGCTACACCTTC	CASSPDRDYGYTF